This T cell receptor beta chain appears in the sequencing data of a study of OX40 agonist ivuxolimab in advanced cancers. The method was immunoSEQ multiplex PCR; TCRdb's version includes in-frame clones alone and lacks a portion of them. Of 60,000 to 65,000 clones in the sample, about 89% are singletons; the top ten hold about 4.8%. The clonotype originates from an adult with an advanced solid tumor such as melanoma, head and neck, liver or kidney cancer. The source material was CD4+ or CD8+ T cells sorted from blood, sampled in a trial of the OX40 agonist ivuxolimab.

CDR3 sequence: CASSPRIRDLGGQETQYF. DNA of the CDR3: TGTGCCAGCAGCCCTCGTATCCGGGACCTCGGAGGTCAAGAGACCCAGTACTTC. The rearrangement joins TRBV4-2 to TRBJ2-5; tentatively, D is TRBD1 or TRBD2 (5 bases each). This CDR3 has 18 residues. Germline V gives CDR1 LGHNA, CDR2 YNFKEQ. V was cut by 4 bases and J by 2 bases, with 23 bases left in between.